Sequencing of this T cell receptor beta chain was carried out in a study of blood T cells in healthy people across ages. Overall study results and limits: Roughly linearly, TCR beta diversity per million T cells fell as age increased. There were more naive CD4+ cells and higher diversity in long-lived donors than in aged donors.

V was pared by 1 base and J by 0 bases, with 12 bases between. Germline CDR1 is MGHRA and CDR2 is YSYEKL. The CDR3 spans 16 residues. A second PCR, run for roughly 7 to 12 cycles, used a sample-barcoded 5' primer plus a J-beta primer mix. TCRdb re-derived calls from the 5' RACE reads in MiXCR, one entry per CDR3 protein. The table has roughly 2 million distinct CDR3 sequences, around half seen once. Each individual donor underwent a draw of approximately 9.6 milliliters of peripheral blood. Isolation yielded PBMCs, at least 6 million per sample, in every case. Worth noting for this clonotype: Its antigen remains unidentified.

The chain joins TRBV4-1 to TRBJ1-1, with D unresolved. The clonotype comes from a middle-aged woman in good health. The material sequenced was blood. The CDR3: CASSQVDQDLNTEAFF. The CDR3 coding sequence is TGCGCCAGCAGCCAAGTGGATCAGGACCTGAACACTGAAGCTTTCTTT.